This TCR beta chain was retrieved from a study of blood T cell repertoires in COVID-19. Study-level background: PBMCs, B-cell-depleted T cells, or T cells were the source of the cDNA or gDNA that made up the material.

Measured with immunoSEQ multiplex PCR; TCRdb has only the in-frame clones, and not every one. The sample records 300,000 to 350,000 clones, approximately 90% being singletons. This CDR3 comprises 15 residues. Germline CDR1 SGHTA, CDR2 FQGNSA. V trimming: 7 bases; J trimming: 1 base; junction bases outside the gene matches: 8. The rearrangement links TRBV7-2 to TRBJ2-5, with TRBD2 matching 8 bases. Material: peripheral blood. The clonotype was recovered from a woman between 18 and 29 years old who had recovered from COVID-19. The CDR3 sequence: CASTYGGGPQETQYF. CDR3 in DNA: TGTGCCAGCACCTACGGGGGGGGACCCCAAGAGACCCAGTACTTC. Full variable domain (remainder filled in from reference TRBV7-2 and TRBJ2-5): GAGVSQSPSNKVTEKGKDVELRCDPISGHTALYWYRQSLGQGLEFLIYFQGNSAPDKSGLPSDRFSAERTGGSVSTLTIQRTQQEDSAVYLCASTYGGGPQETQYFGPGTRLLVL.